This T cell receptor beta chain was profiled in a study of shared clonotypes between healthy human individuals. The naive CD8 population came from CD45RO-negative cells selected for CCR7, without terminally differentiated effector memory CD45RA+ cells. Profiling relied on immunoSEQ multiplex PCR, and the TCRdb table lists in-frame clones only, not all of them. This sample yields roughly 590,000 clones, of which 95% to 96% are seen a single time; 0.11% belongs to the top ten. Details on this clone: Its antigen is still unknown.

Study conclusions and caveats: Memory subsets generally showed smaller estimated richness than naive subsets did.

The specimen sequenced was naive CD8+ T cells sorted from blood. The clonotype comes from a woman aged 25-40 years in good health.

CDR3 loop: CATSHGSARGALSNQPQHF. The DNA of the CDR3 is TGTGCCACCAGCCACGGCTCGGCCAGGGGGGCTTTGAGCAATCAGCCCCAGCATTTT. This rearrangement joins TRBV15 to TRBJ1-5; 7 bases align to TRBD1. V lost 5 bases and J lost 1; bases outside the gene matches: 17. Germline V gene sequence: CDR1 LNHNV, CDR2 YYDKDF (reference sequence). This CDR3 region has 19 residues.